This TCR beta chain is drawn from a study of cytomegalovirus exposure and HLA in healthy donors. The PCR contained 60 Vbeta and 13 Jbeta primers. Profiled with immunoSEQ multiplex PCR; TCRdb holds only in-frame clones, not every one. The sample has about 120,000 clones; around four fifths are singletons. V was pared by 2 bases and J by 2 bases, with 10 bases between. Germline CDR1 reads MGHRA; CDR2 reads YSYEKL. CDR3 length equals 14 residues. Sequenced sample: PBMCs. The V call is TRBV4-1, the J call TRBJ2-7, with D hard to call. The clonotype was recovered from a man in his 60s in good health and CMV-seropositive. The CDR3 nucleotides read TGCGCCAGCAGCCAATCGCCAGGTCCCTACGAGCAGTACTTC. This codes for CASSQSPGPYEQYF.